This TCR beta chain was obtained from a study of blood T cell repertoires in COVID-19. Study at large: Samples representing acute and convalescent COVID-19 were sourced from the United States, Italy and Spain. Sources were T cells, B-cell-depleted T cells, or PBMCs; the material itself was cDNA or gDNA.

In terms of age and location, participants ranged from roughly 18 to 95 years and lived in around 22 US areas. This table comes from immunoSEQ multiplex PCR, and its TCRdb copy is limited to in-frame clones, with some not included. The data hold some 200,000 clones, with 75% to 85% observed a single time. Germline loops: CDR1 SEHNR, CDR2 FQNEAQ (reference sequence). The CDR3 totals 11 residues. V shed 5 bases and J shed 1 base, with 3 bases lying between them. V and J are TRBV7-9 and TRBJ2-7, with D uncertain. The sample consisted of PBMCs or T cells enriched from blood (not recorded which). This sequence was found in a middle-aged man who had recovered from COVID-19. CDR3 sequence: CASSASYEQYF. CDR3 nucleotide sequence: TGTGCCAGCAGCGCGTCCTACGAGCAGTACTTC.